This T cell receptor (beta chain) appears in the sequencing data of a study of OX40 agonist ivuxolimab in advanced cancers. This clone was counted a single time. Trimming cost V 4 bases and J 0 bases, with 13 bases left between them. The V gene's germline CDR1 is SEHNR and CDR2 FQNEAQ (reference sequence). The CDR3 sequence is 16 residues long. TCRdb keeps only in-frame clones here, not all; method: immunoSEQ multiplex PCR. The table includes around 44,000 clones, more than 75% detected once. The sample was CD4+ or CD8+ T cells sorted from blood, taken in a trial of the OX40 agonist ivuxolimab. This sequence was found in an adult with an advanced solid tumor such as melanoma, head and neck, liver or kidney cancer. The genes are TRBV7-9 and TRBJ2-4, with a possible D match to TRBD2 (5 bases). The CDR3: CASSSTLALAKNIQYF. The CDR3 coding sequence is TGTGCCAGCAGCTCAACCCTAGCCCTAGCCAAAAACATTCAGTACTTC.